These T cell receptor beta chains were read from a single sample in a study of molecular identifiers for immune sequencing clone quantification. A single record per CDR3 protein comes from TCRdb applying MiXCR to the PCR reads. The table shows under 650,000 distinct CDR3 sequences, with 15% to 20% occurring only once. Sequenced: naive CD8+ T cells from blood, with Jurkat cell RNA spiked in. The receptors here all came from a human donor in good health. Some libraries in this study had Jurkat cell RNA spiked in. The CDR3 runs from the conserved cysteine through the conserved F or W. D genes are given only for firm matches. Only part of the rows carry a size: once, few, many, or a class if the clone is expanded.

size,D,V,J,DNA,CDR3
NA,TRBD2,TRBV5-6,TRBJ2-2,TGTGCCAGCAGCATTGGACTAGCAACGGGGACCGGGGAGCTGTTTTTT,CASSIGLATGTGELFF
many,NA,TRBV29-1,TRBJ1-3,TGCAGCGTTGAGGTCGGGGGCACTGGAAACACCATATATTTT,CSVEVGGTGNTIYF
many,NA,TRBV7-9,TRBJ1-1,TGTGCCAGCAGCCCCTCTCTCGCGGGGGACACTGAAGCTTTCTTT,CASSPSLAGDTEAFF
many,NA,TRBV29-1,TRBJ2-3,TGCAGCGTTGAAGAGAGCACAGATACGCAGTATTTT,CSVEESTDTQYF
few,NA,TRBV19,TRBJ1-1,TGTGCCAGTAGTATGGGTATCACTGAAGCTTTCTTT,CASSMGITEAFF
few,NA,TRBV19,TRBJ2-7,TGTGCCAGTAGTACAGGGTTGGACTACGAGCAGTACTTC,CASSTGLDYEQYF
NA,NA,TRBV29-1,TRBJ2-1,TGCAGCGTTGGATTTTACAGCTACAATGAGCAGTTCTTC,CSVGFYSYNEQFF
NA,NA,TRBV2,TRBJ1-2,TGTGCCAGCAGTGATTTTGCGGAAAACTTCTATAGCTACACCTTC,CASSDFAENFYSYTF
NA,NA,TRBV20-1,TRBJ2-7,TGCAGTGCTAGAGTGGGGAGAGCCTACGAGCAGTACTTC,CSARVGRAYEQYF
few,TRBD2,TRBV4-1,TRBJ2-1,TGCGCCAGCAGCCAAGATGGACTAGCGGGGAGTGAGCAGTTCTTC,CASSQDGLAGSEQFF
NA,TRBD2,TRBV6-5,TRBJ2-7,TGTGCCAGCAGCGGGGGACTAGCGAGGCCCTACGAGCAGTACTTC,CASSGGLARPYEQYF
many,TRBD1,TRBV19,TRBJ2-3,TGTGCCAGTAGTACGCCAGACAGGGGGCTAACAGATACGCAGTATTTT,CASSTPDRGLTDTQYF
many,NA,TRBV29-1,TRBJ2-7,TGCAGCGTTGAAATAGGGAATTCCTACGAGCAGTACTTC,CSVEIGNSYEQYF
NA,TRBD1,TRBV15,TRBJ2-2,TGTGCCGCCAGCAAAAACAAAGGACAGGGAAAGACCGGGGAGCTGTTTTTT,CAASKNKGQGKTGELFF
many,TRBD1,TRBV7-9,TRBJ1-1,TGTGCCAGCAGACGGGACAGGGAGGCCACTGAAGCTTTCTTT,CASRRDREATEAFF
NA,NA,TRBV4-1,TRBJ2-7,TGCGCCAGCAGCCAAGGTCCCGGTTTCGGCTACGAGCAGTACTTC,CASSQGPGFGYEQYF
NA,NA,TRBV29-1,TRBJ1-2,TGCAGCGTTGATGATGGCTACACCTTC,CSVDDGYTF
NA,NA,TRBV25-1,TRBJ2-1,TGTGCCAGCAGTGAACGGGGGTTTTACAATGAGCAGTTCTTC,CASSERGFYNEQFF
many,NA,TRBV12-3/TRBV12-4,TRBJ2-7,TGTGCCAGCAGTTTACAGACCCCCCTGGGCGAGCAGTACTTC,CASSLQTPLGEQYF
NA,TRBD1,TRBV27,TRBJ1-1,TGTGCCAGCAGTTTCACAGGGGGCACTGAAGCTCTCTTT,CASSFTGGTEALF
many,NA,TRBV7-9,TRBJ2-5,TGTGCCAGCAGCCTCAACAGGGAGGGGCGAGAGACCCAGTACTTC,CASSLNREGRETQYF
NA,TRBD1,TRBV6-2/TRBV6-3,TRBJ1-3,TGTGCCATCCTCGGGACAGGTCGCTACTCTGGAAACACCATATATTTT,CAILGTGRYSGNTIYF
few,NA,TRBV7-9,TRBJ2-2,TGTGCCAGCAGCTTCACCGGGGAGCTGTCTTTT,CASSFTGELSF
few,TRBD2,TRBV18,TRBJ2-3,TGTGCCAGCTCACCAGAAGATCCGGGACTAGCGGGGGGAACTAGCACAGATACGCAGTATTTT,CASSPEDPGLAGGTSTDTQYF
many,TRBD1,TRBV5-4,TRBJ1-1,TGTGCCAGCAGCCCTGTAGGGGACAGAATCTGGACTGAAGCTTTCTTT,CASSPVGDRIWTEAFF
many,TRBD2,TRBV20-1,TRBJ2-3,TGCAGTGCTAGAGATTGGTCGGCGGGGGGGCCGACAGATACGCAGTATTTT,CSARDWSAGGPTDTQYF
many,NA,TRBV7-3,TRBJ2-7,TGTGCCAGCAGCATGGCCGGAGGGAGCCACGAGCAGTACTTC,CASSMAGGSHEQYF
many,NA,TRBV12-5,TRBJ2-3,TGTGCTAGTGGTTTGGACACCCGCACAGATACGCAGTATTTT,CASGLDTRTDTQYF
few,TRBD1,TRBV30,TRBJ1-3,TGTGCCTGGGCCGACCGGACAGGCCCTATGTTGTCTGGAAACACCATATATTTT,CAWADRTGPMLSGNTIYF
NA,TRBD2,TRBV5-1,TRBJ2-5,TGCGCCAGCAGCCAGGGACTAGCGGGAGTACAAGAGACCCAGTACTTC,CASSQGLAGVQETQYF
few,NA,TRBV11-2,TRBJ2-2,TGTGCCAGCAGTCTCCTGAGGACAAACACCGGGGAGCTGTTTTTT,CASSLLRTNTGELFF
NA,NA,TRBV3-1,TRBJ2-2,TGTGCCAGCAGCCAAGATGGCTCGGGAGCAAACACCGGGGAGCTGTTTTTT,CASSQDGSGANTGELFF
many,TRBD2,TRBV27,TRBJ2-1,TGTGCCAGCAGTTTGTTCGGACTAGCGGGGAACAATGAGCAGTTCTTC,CASSLFGLAGNNEQFF
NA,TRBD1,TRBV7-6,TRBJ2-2,TGTGCCAGCAGCCCATTACCACAGGGGGCGAACACCGGGGAGCTGTTTTTT,CASSPLPQGANTGELFF